This T cell receptor (beta chain) comes out of a study of memory B cells and T cells in multiple sclerosis. Repertoires were generated with immunoSEQ multiplex PCR, while TCRdb's copy carries only in-frame clones and drops some. This table has 46,000 or so clones, more than 65% appearing once. Stimulus-free culture yielded autoproliferating CFSE-dim and non-proliferating CFSE-high T cells, each sequenced separately. Pooled replicate wells came from around 5x10^7 CFSE-labeled PBMCs cultured approximately 7 days without stimulus. Without exogenous stimuli, around 0.55 uM CFSE-labeled PBMCs were cultured serum-free. General study findings and limits: Shared clonotype counts depended on differing compartment clone-set sizes and were normalized.

Details on this clone: The antigen is undetermined.

V lost 6 bases and J 0 bases, leaving 8 bases between the germline ends. The CDR3 is 13 residues long. Per germline, CDR1 SNHLY and CDR2 FYNNEI. The gene calls are TRBV2 and TRBJ1-2; the D is unclear. The source material was PBMCs from blood kept in culture. The TCR comes from a human donor with multiple sclerosis. The CDR3 loop is CASRTETNYGYTF. Written as DNA, the CDR3 is TGTGCCAGCAGGACCGAGACTAACTATGGCTACACCTTC.